This TCR beta chain was recorded in a study of siplizumab effects on memory and regulatory T cells. Study-level points and caveats: Researchers could map only a minor fraction of alloreactive clones to unstimulated subsets. Siplizumab significantly lowered the alloreactive sequences that could be traced to unstimulated CD4+ memory cells.

Comments on this clone: Its antigen is unidentified.

Trimming cost V 2 bases and J 4 bases; bases outside gene matches: 8. This CDR3 comprises 16 residues. The germline CDR1 and CDR2 sequences are SNHLY and FYNNEI. Some clones are missing from TCRdb's copy, which holds only in-frame ones; the method was immunoSEQ multiplex PCR. The sample holds over 85,000 clones, about 94% seen once. The sequence was obtained from a human donor in good health. The V and J genes are TRBV2 and TRBJ2-1; the match to TRBD2 covers 7 bases. Sequencing input: non-Treg CD4+ T cells sorted from blood. The CDR3 coding sequence is TGTGCCAGCAGTGAACTCCGACTAGCCGATTACAATGAGCAGTTCTTC. Translating gives CASSELRLADYNEQFF. Using reference TRBV2 and TRBJ2-1 for the parts outside the CDR3, the full variable domain is EPEVTQTPSHQVTQMGQEVILRCVPISNHLYFYWYRQILGQKVEFLVSFYNNEISEKSEIFDDQFSVERPDGSNFTLKIRSTKLEDSAMYFCASSELRLADYNEQFFGPGTRLTVL.